The table lists the clone carrying this TCR beta chain with a few counts. Germline loops: CDR1 SGHVS, CDR2 FNYEAQ. Between the trimmed V and J ends, which lost 4 bases and 4 bases, there was a span of 7 bases. This CDR3 comprises 13 residues. TCRdb re-called the PCR reads with MiXCR, one entry per CDR3 protein. The table includes just over 8,500 distinct CDR3 sequences, 66% detected once. The sample belongs to a study of tumor-infiltrating lymphocytes in oesophageal squamous cell carcinoma. This receptor was obtained from a female donor with esophageal squamous cell carcinoma. Sequences were obtained from esophageal tumor tissue. The chain recombines TRBV7-6 with TRBJ2-2; D gene unclear. CDR3 sequence (DNA): TGTGCCAGCAGCTCCGAAAGCACCGGGGAGCTGTTTTTT. Its protein product is CASSSESTGELFF.